This T cell receptor (beta chain) was sequenced for a study of blood T cell repertoires in COVID-19. Across the whole study: Whether acute or convalescent, the COVID-19 samples came from the United States, Italy and Spain. PBMCs, B-cell-depleted T cells, or T cells were the source of the cDNA or gDNA that made up the material.

Method: immunoSEQ multiplex PCR; TCRdb's copy keeps in-frame clones and lacks some. The repertoire holds 250,000 to 300,000 clones, 75% to 90% seen once, with over 5% in the top ten. Germline CDR1 is MGHRA and CDR2 is YSYEKL. The CDR3 has 14 residues. Trimming shortened V by 3 bases and J by 3 bases, and 12 bases separated the two germline ends. The source material was peripheral blood. This TCR was sampled from a woman between 50 and 59 years old with COVID-19, enrolled during active disease. The chain has TRBV4-1 and TRBJ2-7; TRBD2 is a possible D gene (6 bases). This CDR3 is CASSHVGGVYEQYF. CDR3 DNA sequence: TGCGCCAGCAGCCACGTAGGCGGGGTCTACGAGCAGTACTTC.